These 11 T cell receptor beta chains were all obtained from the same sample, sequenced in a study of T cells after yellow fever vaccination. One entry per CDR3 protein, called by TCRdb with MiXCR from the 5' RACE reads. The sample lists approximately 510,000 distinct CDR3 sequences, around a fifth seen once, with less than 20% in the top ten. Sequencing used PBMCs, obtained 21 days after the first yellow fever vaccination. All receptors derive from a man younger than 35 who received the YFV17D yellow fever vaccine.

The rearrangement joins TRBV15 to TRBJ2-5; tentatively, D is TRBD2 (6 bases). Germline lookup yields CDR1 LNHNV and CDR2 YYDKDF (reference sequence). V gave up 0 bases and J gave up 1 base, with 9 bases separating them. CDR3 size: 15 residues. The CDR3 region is CATSRDWRAQETQYF. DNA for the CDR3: TGTGCCACCAGCAGAGATTGGAGGGCCCAAGAGACCCAGTACTTC.

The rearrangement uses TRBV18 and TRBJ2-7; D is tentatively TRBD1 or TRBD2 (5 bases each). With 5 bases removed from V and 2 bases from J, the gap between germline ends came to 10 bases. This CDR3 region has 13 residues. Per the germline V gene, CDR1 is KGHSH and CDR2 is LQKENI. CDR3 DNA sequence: TGTGCCAGCTCAAGGGGACGTGCCTACGAGCAGTACGTC. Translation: CASSRGRAYEQYV.

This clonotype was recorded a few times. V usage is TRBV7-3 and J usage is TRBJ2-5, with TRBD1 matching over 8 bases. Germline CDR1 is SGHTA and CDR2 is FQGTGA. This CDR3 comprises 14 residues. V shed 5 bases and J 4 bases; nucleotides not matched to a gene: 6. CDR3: CASSPTGASETQYF. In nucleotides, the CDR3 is TGTGCCAGCAGCCCGACAGGGGCGTCAGAGACCCAGTACTTC.

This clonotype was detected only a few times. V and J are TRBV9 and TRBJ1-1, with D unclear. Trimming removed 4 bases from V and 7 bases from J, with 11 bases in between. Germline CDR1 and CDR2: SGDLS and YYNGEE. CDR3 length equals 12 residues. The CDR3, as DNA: TGTGCCAGCAGCAAAGCCGGACTTGAAGCTTTCTTT. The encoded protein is CASSKAGLEAFF. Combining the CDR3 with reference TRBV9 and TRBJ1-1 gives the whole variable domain DSGVTQTPKHLITATGQRVTLRCSPRSGDLSVYWYQQSLDQGLQFLIQYYNGEERAKGNILERFSAQQFPDLHSELNLSSLELGDSALYFCASSKAGLEAFFGQGTRLTVV.

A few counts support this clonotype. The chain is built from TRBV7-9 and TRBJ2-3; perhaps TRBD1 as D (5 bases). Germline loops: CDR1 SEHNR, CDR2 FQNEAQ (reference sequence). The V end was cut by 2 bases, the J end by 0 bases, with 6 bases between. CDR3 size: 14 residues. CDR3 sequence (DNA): TGTGCCAGCAGCTTATACAGGAGCACAGATACGCAGTATTTT. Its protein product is CASSLYRSTDTQYF.

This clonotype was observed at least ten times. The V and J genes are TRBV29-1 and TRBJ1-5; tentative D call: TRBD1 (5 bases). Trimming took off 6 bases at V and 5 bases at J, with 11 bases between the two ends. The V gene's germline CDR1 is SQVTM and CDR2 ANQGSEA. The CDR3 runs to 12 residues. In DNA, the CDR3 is TGCAGCGTCCGGGACCCTGATCAGCCCCAGCATTTT. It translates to CSVRDPDQPQHF.

CDR3 protein: CASSLAQGVSYNEQFF. CDR3 coding DNA: TGTGCCAGCAGCCTCGCCCAGGGCGTATCCTACAATGAGCAGTTCTTC. The chain links TRBV7-9 to TRBJ2-1, with D perhaps TRBD1 (5 bases). This CDR3 comprises 16 residues. V was cut by 5 bases and J by 1 base, with 15 bases left in between. Per the germline V gene, CDR1 is SEHNR and CDR2 is FQNEAQ (reference sequence). The full variable domain, with the rest looked up from reference TRBV7-9 and TRBJ2-1, is DTGVSQNPRHKITKRGQNVTFRCDPISEHNRLYWYRQTLGQGPEFLTYFQNEAQLEKSRLLSDRFSAERPKGSFSTLEIQRTEQGDSAMYLCASSLAQGVSYNEQFFGPGTRLTVL.

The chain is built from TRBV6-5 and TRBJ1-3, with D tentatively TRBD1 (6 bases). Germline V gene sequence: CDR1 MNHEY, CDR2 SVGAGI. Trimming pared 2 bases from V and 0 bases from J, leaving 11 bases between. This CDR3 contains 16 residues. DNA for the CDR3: TGTGCCAGCAGTTACGCGACAGGAGACTCTGGAAACACCATATATTTT. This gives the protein CASSYATGDSGNTIYF.

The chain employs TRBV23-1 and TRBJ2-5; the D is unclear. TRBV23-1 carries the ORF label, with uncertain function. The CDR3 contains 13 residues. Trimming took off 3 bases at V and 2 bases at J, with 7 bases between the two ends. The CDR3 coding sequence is TGCGCCAGCAGTCACCCCGGGCAAGAGACCCAGTACTTC. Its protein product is CASSHPGQETQYF.

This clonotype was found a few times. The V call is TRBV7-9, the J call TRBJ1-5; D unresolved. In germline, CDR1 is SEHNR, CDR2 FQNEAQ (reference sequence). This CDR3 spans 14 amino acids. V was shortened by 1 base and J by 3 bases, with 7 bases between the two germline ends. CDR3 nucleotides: TGTGCCAGCAGCTTAGGGGTTTCCAATCAGCCCCAGCATTTT. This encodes CASSLGVSNQPQHF.

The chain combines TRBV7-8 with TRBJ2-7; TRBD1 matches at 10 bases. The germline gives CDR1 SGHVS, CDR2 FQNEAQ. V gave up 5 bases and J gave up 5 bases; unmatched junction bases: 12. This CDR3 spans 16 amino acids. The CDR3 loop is CASSIRDRGLRDEQYF. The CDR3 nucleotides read TGTGCCAGCAGCATCCGGGACAGGGGACTTAGGGACGAGCAGTACTTC.